The 32 T cell receptor beta chains listed next were all sequenced from one sample in a study of blood T cell repertoires in COVID-19 (dated by TCRdb to 2018 to 2020). Library creation used the immunoSEQ multiplex PCR assay. This is the immuneACCESS table as TCRdb keeps it, with only in-frame sequences that have V and J called. A part of the clones is gone; compared with another copy, unresolved V genes explain less than half, and the rest is unexplained. This sample comprises about 250,000 clones, approximately 90% of them detected only once. The top ten hold around 1.8% of the sample. Sequencing was done on a sample of PBMCs or T cells enriched from blood (not recorded which). These receptors all come from a man between 35 and 55 years old who had recovered from COVID-19.

This chain uses TRBV7-2 with TRBJ2-7, with 7 positions matching TRBD2. Germline V CDR1 and CDR2: SGHTA, FQGNSA. With 0 bases clipped from V and 2 bases from J, the junction kept 4 bases outside the gene matches. CDR3 length: 15 amino acids. CDR3 in amino acids: CASSLASGLAYEQYF. CDR3 nucleotide sequence: TGTGCCAGCAGCTTAGCTAGCGGGCTTGCCTACGAGCAGTACTTC.

V is TRBV3-1 (or the pseudogene TRBV3-2) and J is TRBJ2-2; possible D gene TRBD2, 6 bases. Germline V gives CDR1 LGHDT, CDR2 YNNKEL (reference sequence). This CDR3 is built from 13 residues. The CDR3 nucleotides read TGTACCAATTCGACTAGTATTGCCGGGGAGCTGTTTTTT. Protein product: CTNSTSIAGELFF.

J is TRBJ2-1 and V is TRBV19; a possible D gene is TRBD1 (5 bases). Germline V lookup: CDR1 LNHDA, CDR2 SQIVND (reference sequence). The V gene lost 0 bases and the J gene lost 10 bases, with 13 bases spanning the gap. This CDR3 spans 14 amino acids. This CDR3 is CASSIDYGRQEQFF. Written as DNA, the CDR3 is TGTGCCAGTAGTATAGATTACGGCCGACAGGAGCAGTTCTTC.

The chain joins TRBV7-3 to TRBJ2-3, with 9 bases lining up with TRBD2. The V segment lost 5 bases and the J segment 3 bases; nucleotides outside the gene matches: 9. CDR1 is SGHTA, CDR2 FQGTGA, per germline. The CDR3 is 16 amino acids. CDR3 loop: CASSPLAGVGTDTQYF. CDR3 bases: TGTGCCAGCAGCCCTTTAGCGGGGGTGGGGACAGATACGCAGTATTTT.

This chain links TRBV3-1 (or the pseudogene TRBV3-2) with TRBJ1-2; TRBD1 matches 10 bases. The CDR3 contains 15 residues. Trimming at V came to 0 bases and at J to 4 bases, leaving 2 bases not matched to a gene. The V gene's germline CDR1 is LGHDT and CDR2 YNNKEL (reference sequence). Written as DNA, the CDR3 is TGTGCCAGCAGCCAAGATGGGACAGGGGCCTATGGCTACACCTTC. Encoded protein: CASSQDGTGAYGYTF.

V usage is TRBV7-2 and J usage is TRBJ1-3; the D gene is possibly TRBD1 (5 bases). The CDR3 extends over 14 amino acids. Trimming left V 2 bases short and J 3 bases short, with 8 bases between. Germline CDR1 SGHTA, CDR2 FQGNSA. The CDR3 DNA sequence: TGTGCCAGCAGCTTAACGGGGGATGGAAACACCATATATTTT. Translating it yields CASSLTGDGNTIYF.

V gene TRBV4-1 combines with J gene TRBJ1-6; 7 bases fit TRBD1. The CDR3 runs to 16 residues. Germline lookup yields CDR1 MGHRA and CDR2 YSYEKL. J gave up 0 bases and V 4 bases, and 3 bases lay outside the gene matches. In nucleotides, the CDR3 is TGCGCCAGCAGCCCGAGGGACAGCTCCTATAATTCACCCCTCCACTTT. This sequence encodes CASSPRDSSYNSPLHF.

This sequence joins TRBV3-1 (or the pseudogene TRBV3-2) and TRBJ2-3; 8 bases are shared with TRBD1. This CDR3 spans 14 amino acids. Per the germline V gene, CDR1 is LGHDT and CDR2 is YNNKEL (reference sequence). J was trimmed by 5 bases and V by 2 bases; bases with no gene match: 3. CDR3 sequence (DNA): TGTGCCAGCAGCCAACTCACAGGGGGAGATACGCAGTATTTT. It codes for CASSQLTGGDTQYF.

In this sample, this clone turned up once. The V call is TRBV4-1, the J call TRBJ1-2; D gene ambiguous. Deletions cut 3 bases from V and 4 bases from J, with 12 bases between. The CDR3 loop spans 14 amino acids. CDR1 and CDR2 (germline): MGHRA, YSYEKL. CDR3: CASSQVGNPYGYTF. For the CDR3, the DNA is TGCGCCAGCAGCCAGGTCGGGAATCCCTATGGCTACACCTTC.

The chain joins TRBV5-6 to TRBJ2-5, with TRBD1 matching 9 bases. The CDR3 consists of 13 residues. Germline CDR1 is SGHDT and CDR2 is YYEEEE. V was clipped by 4 bases and J by 5 bases; unmatched bases: 3. CDR3 in DNA: TGTGCCAGCAGCGGACAGGGGTGGGAGACCCAGTACTTC. Its protein product is CASSGQGWETQYF.

The genes are TRBV29-1 and TRBJ2-7, with D perhaps matching TRBD1 (6 bases). The germline CDR1 and CDR2 sequences are SQVTM and ANQGSEA. The V end lost 0 bases, the J end lost 3 bases, and 12 bases lay between the germline ends. CDR3 size: 14 residues. The DNA for the CDR3 is TGCAGCGTTGAAGATGTGGCCAGGGGCTACGAGCAGTACTTC. Amino acids: CSVEDVARGYEQYF.

The chain combines TRBV7-9 with TRBJ2-5; 8 nucleotides line up with TRBD2. With V trimmed by 5 bases and J by 5 bases, 7 bases remained unmatched. CDR3 length: 14 residues. Looked up from germline, CDR1 is SEHNR and CDR2 is FQNEAQ (reference sequence). CDR3: CASSPGLGWETQYF. The CDR3 DNA reads as TGTGCCAGCAGCCCGGGACTAGGTTGGGAGACCCAGTACTTC.

In DNA, the CDR3 is TGTGCCAGCAGCCTCAGGGATGGGAATAATGAAAAACTGTTTTTT. Protein sequence: CASSLRDGNNEKLFF. J is TRBJ1-4 and V is TRBV7-9, with D maybe TRBD1 (5 bases). Trimming removed 5 bases at V and 4 bases at J, with 14 bases between. CDR3 length: 15 residues. CDR1 and CDR2 from the germline V gene are SEHNR and FQNEAQ (reference sequence).

V gene TRBV7-9 combines with J gene TRBJ2-3; a possible D gene is TRBD2 (5 bases). V gave up 3 bases and J gave up 0 bases, with 7 bases separating them. Germline V gene lookup returns CDR1 SEHNR and CDR2 FQNEAQ (reference sequence). This CDR3 has 14 residues. The DNA of the CDR3 is TGTGCCAGCAGCTTGACTACGAGCACAGATACGCAGTATTTT. Translating gives CASSLTTSTDTQYF.

J is TRBJ2-1 and V is TRBV6-4; possible D gene TRBD1, 6 bases. CDR1 and CDR2 (germline): MRHNA, SNTAGT. The CDR3 is made up of 12 amino acids. V was cut by 9 bases and J by 4 bases, with 10 bases left in between. CDR3 residues: CASRGQYNEQFF. The CDR3 DNA follows: TGTGCCAGTCGTGGACAGTACAATGAGCAGTTCTTC.

This chain joins TRBV11-2 and TRBJ1-6; 8 bases fit TRBD1. The CDR3 loop spans 14 amino acids. The germline CDR1 and CDR2 sequences are SGHAT and FQNNGV. V trimming: 5 bases; J trimming: 6 bases; junction bases outside the gene matches: 3. This chain's CDR3 is CASSGTGGNSPLHF. CDR3 coding DNA: TGTGCCAGCAGCGGCACAGGGGGTAATTCACCCCTCCACTTT.

The rearrangement joins TRBV5-4 to TRBJ2-7; D possibly corresponds to TRBD2 (6 bases). The CDR3 has 16 amino acids. Trimming took 0 bases from V and 6 from J, leaving 19 bases between them. Per germline, CDR1 SGHNT and CDR2 YYREEE (reference sequence). The CDR3, as DNA: TGTGCCAGCAGCTTGGCCGGAGGGGACGTCCGTCGCGAGCAGTACTTC. Residues: CASSLAGGDVRREQYF.

Concerning this clone itself: One end of the junction fails to match germline, which may point to a read error. The V call is TRBV10-3, the J call TRBJ2-7; D perhaps matches TRBD1 (5 bases). This CDR3 is built from 12 residues. Per the germline V gene, CDR1 is ENHRY and CDR2 is SYGVKD. The CDR3 is CAIGDRSYEQYF. CDR3 in DNA: TGTGCCATCGGTGACAGATCCTACGAGCAGTACTTC.

The chain combines TRBV27 with TRBJ2-1, with 16 bases matching TRBD2. CDR3 length: 17 amino acids. V trimming: 3 bases; J trimming: 11 bases; junction bases outside the gene matches: 10. Germline assignment: CDR1 MNHEY and CDR2 SMNVEV (reference sequence). The CDR3 here is CASSFFGGTSGRGQQFF. CDR3 DNA sequence: TGTGCCAGCAGTTTTTTCGGCGGGACTAGCGGGAGGGGCCAGCAGTTCTTC.

The chain joins TRBV4-3 to TRBJ1-2; D may be TRBD1 (5 bases). Trimming removed 0 bases from V and 4 bases from J, with 9 bases in between. Germline V gene lookup returns CDR1 LGHNA and CDR2 YSLEER. This CDR3 is built from 14 residues. CDR3 sequence: CASSQDIGAYGYTF. The CDR3 region has the DNA TGCGCCAGCAGCCAAGATATTGGGGCCTATGGCTACACCTTC.

The chain uses TRBV12-3 or TRBV12-4 and TRBJ2-7; 8 bases agree with TRBD1. J lost 7 bases, V lost 4 bases, and 3 bases had no gene match. The length of the CDR3 is 12 residues. DNA of the CDR3: TGTGCCAGCAGTTCCGGACAGGGTGAGCAGTACTTC. Amino acid sequence: CASSSGQGEQYF.

The rearrangement joins TRBV29-1 to TRBJ2-7; D is possibly TRBD1 (6 bases). Germline CDR1 is SQVTM and CDR2 is ANQGSEA. The ends were cut back, 7 bases at V and 6 bases at J, with 22 bases in the middle. The CDR3 is 14 residues long. CDR3 protein: CSATQGIRTGEQYF. The CDR3 DNA reads as TGCAGCGCCACGCAGGGGATTAGAACCGGCGAGCAGTACTTC.

This sequence joins TRBV19 and TRBJ1-1; TRBD1 aligns across 8 bases. CDR3 length equals 11 residues. V shed 8 bases and J 11 bases; nucleotides not matched to a gene: 7. The V gene's germline CDR1 is LNHDA and CDR2 SQIVND (reference sequence). In DNA form, the CDR3 reads TGTGCCAGTCGGACAGGGATTTTTGCTTTCTTT. Amino acids: CASRTGIFAFF.

The J gene is TRBJ1-1, the V gene TRBV13; D gene ambiguous. V gave up 5 bases and J gave up 6 bases, with 16 bases separating them. This CDR3 is built from 14 residues. The germline V gene encodes CDR1 PRHDT and CDR2 FYEKMQ (reference sequence). The CDR3 here is CASSLRSWFSEAFF. The CDR3 nucleotides read TGTGCCAGCAGCCTAAGATCGTGGTTTTCTGAAGCTTTCTTT.

The CDR3 DNA reads as TGTGCCAGTTCGATAGGAGGAGCCAATGAAAAACTGTTTTTT. This encodes CASSIGGANEKLFF. The V and J genes are TRBV19 and TRBJ1-4; the D is unclear. The CDR3 runs 14 residues. Germline values: CDR1 LNHDA, CDR2 SQIVND (reference sequence). Trimming shortened V by 8 bases and J by 5 bases, and 15 bases separated the two germline ends.

CDR3 nucleotide sequence: TGTGCCAGCAGCTTAGCACCCAGCTCCTACGAGCAGTACTTC. Its protein product is CASSLAPSSYEQYF. The chain has TRBV7-9 and TRBJ2-7; D remains ambiguous. CDR3 length: 14 amino acids. V lost 0 bases to trimming and J lost 0 bases, with 6 bases between them. Germline lookup yields CDR1 SEHNR and CDR2 FQNEAQ (reference sequence).

The chain joins TRBV30 to TRBJ2-1, with TRBD1 matching 7 bases. The CDR3 length is 17 residues. V gave up 1 base and J gave up 5 bases; unmatched junction bases: 14. The germline gives CDR1 GTSNPN, CDR2 SVGIG (reference sequence). CDR3 residues: CAWSAYTGQQPHNEQFF. The CDR3 coding sequence is TGTGCCTGGAGTGCCTACACGGGACAGCAGCCCCACAATGAGCAGTTCTTC.

The chain employs TRBV5-1 and TRBJ2-7; D is possibly TRBD1 (6 bases). V dropped 5 bases and J dropped 2 bases, with 11 bases sitting between them. The CDR3 consists of 13 residues. CDR1 is SGHRS and CDR2 is YFSETQ in the germline V gene. The CDR3 loop reads CASRQGDPYEQYF. The CDR3 DNA reads as TGCGCCAGCAGACAGGGAGACCCCTACGAGCAGTACTTC. Full variable domain (remainder filled in from reference TRBV5-1 and TRBJ2-7): KAGVTQTPRYLIKTRGQQVTLSCSPISGHRSVSWYQQTPGQGLQFLFEYFSETQRNKGNFPGRFSGRQFSNSRSEMNVSTLELGDSALYLCASRQGDPYEQYFGPGTRLTVT.

V gene TRBV6-4 combines with J gene TRBJ2-5; D not certain. V was shortened by 6 bases and J by 5 bases, with 10 bases between the two germline ends. This CDR3 spans 12 amino acids. The germline gives CDR1 MRHNA, CDR2 SNTAGT. The CDR3 DNA sequence: TGTGCCAGCAGGCCCTACTGCGAGACCCAGTACTTC. Encoded protein: CASRPYCETQYF.

The chain recombines TRBV7-9 with TRBJ1-3, with 9 positions matching TRBD1. Trimming removed 5 bases from V and 7 bases from J; junction bases left unmatched: 9. Germline CDR1 SEHNR, CDR2 FQNEAQ (reference sequence). This CDR3 contains 15 residues. The CDR3 nucleotides are TGTGCCAGCAGCACAACAGGGGGCGCGGTGAACACCATATATTTT. Translating gives CASSTTGGAVNTIYF.

As DNA, the CDR3 is TGTGCCAGCAGCCAAGGAATCGGACAGGGGCTCGCCTTTCATCATAGCAATCAGCCCCAGCATTTT. Translation gives CASSQGIGQGLAFHHSNQPQHF. J is TRBJ1-5 and V is TRBV4-2; 9 nucleotides align to TRBD1. The CDR3 contains 22 residues. Germline values: CDR1 LGHNA, CDR2 YNFKEQ. V shed 1 base and J 0 bases; nucleotides not matched to a gene: 19.

This clone was seen once. This chain links TRBV3-1 (or the pseudogene TRBV3-2) with TRBJ2-7, with a possible D match to TRBD2 (6 bases). CDR1 is LGHDT and CDR2 is YNNKEL in the germline V gene (reference sequence). The CDR3 has 13 amino acids. The germline V and J ends were trimmed by 0 bases and 6 bases, with 9 bases remaining between them. Written as DNA, the CDR3 is TGTGCCAGCAGCCAAGAAGGGACTCCCGAGCAGTACTTC. Its protein product is CASSQEGTPEQYF.